These 25 T cell receptor beta chains were sequenced from one sample in a study of T cells after yellow fever vaccination. MiXCR was run by TCRdb on the 5' RACE reads, yielding one entry per CDR3 protein. The sample lists some 600,000 distinct CDR3 sequences; approximately 13% were seen once. This sample comprised PBMCs, obtained on the day of the yellow fever booster vaccination. All receptors derive from a man aged 30-40 years who received the YFV17D yellow fever vaccine.

This clonotype showed up just a few times. V is TRBV6-5 and J is TRBJ2-7, with D unclear. Per the germline V gene, CDR1 is MNHEY and CDR2 is SVGAGI. Trimming shortened V by 0 bases and J by 2 bases, and 11 bases separated the two germline ends. The CDR3 loop spans 15 amino acids. The CDR3 sequence is CASSYSPTGTYEQYF. For the CDR3, the DNA is TGTGCCAGCAGTTACTCCCCGACTGGGACCTACGAGCAGTACTTC.

This clonotype occurred a few times. The chain couples TRBV20-1 to TRBJ2-1; D ambiguous. V lost 2 bases and J lost 0, with 11 bases in between. Germline V gene lookup returns CDR1 DFQATT and CDR2 SNEGSKA (reference sequence). This CDR3 spans 15 amino acids. The CDR3 sequence is CSARSDAVSYNEQFF. CDR3 nucleotides: TGCAGTGCTAGATCGGACGCCGTCTCCTACAATGAGCAGTTCTTC.

The gene calls are TRBV7-6 and TRBJ2-5, with D possibly being TRBD2 (6 bases). The CDR3 sequence is 17 residues long. From germline, CDR1 is SGHVS and CDR2 FNYEAQ. Trimming shortened V by 2 bases and J by 3 bases, and 19 bases separated the two germline ends. This chain's CDR3 is CASSLIEALTGEETQYF. For the CDR3, the DNA is TGTGCCAGCAGCTTAATTGAGGCTCTAACGGGAGAAGAGACCCAGTACTTC.

The rearrangement joins TRBV6-2 or TRBV6-3 to TRBJ2-2; no clear D. Deletions cut 2 bases from V and 5 bases from J, with 12 bases between. The CDR3 sequence is 15 residues long. Germline V gives CDR1 MNHEY, CDR2 SVGEGT. The CDR3 sequence is CASSYTRLPTGELFF. CDR3 bases: TGTGCCAGCAGTTACACCAGATTACCAACCGGGGAGCTGTTTTTT.

This clonotype was counted only a few times. The rearrangement joins TRBV11-2 to TRBJ2-1; D is possibly TRBD1 (6 bases). The germline CDR1 and CDR2 sequences are SGHAT and FQNNGV. Trimming took 1 base from V and 9 from J, leaving 13 bases between them. This CDR3 comprises 14 residues. CDR3: CASSLGQGSGEQFF. CDR3 sequence (DNA): TGTGCCAGCAGCTTAGGCCAGGGGTCGGGTGAGCAGTTCTTC.

The CDR3 is CAWSPGLALDTQYF. For the CDR3, the DNA is TGTGCCTGGAGTCCTGGACTAGCCCTAGATACGCAGTATTTT. The genes are TRBV30 and TRBJ2-3; 8 positions agree with TRBD2. Per germline, CDR1 GTSNPN and CDR2 SVGIG (reference sequence). V lost 2 bases, J lost 5 bases, and 6 bases stayed unmatched. The length of the CDR3 is 14 residues.

This clonotype was observed at least ten times. This rearrangement joins TRBV5-5 to TRBJ2-7; weak D call: TRBD2 (5 bases). The CDR3 has 14 residues. V was clipped by 4 bases and J by 2 bases, with 13 bases between them. In germline, CDR1 is SGHKS, CDR2 YYEKEE (reference sequence). In nucleotides, the CDR3 is TGTGCCAGCAGCGGAGCGGACGGGACCTACGAGCAGTACTTC. Its translation is CASSGADGTYEQYF.

This clonotype was observed a few times. The V and J genes are TRBV7-3 and TRBJ2-3, with D uncertain. Germline lookup yields CDR1 SGHTA and CDR2 FQGTGA. The CDR3 length is 15 residues. Trimming shortened V by 5 bases and J by 2 bases, and 14 bases separated the two germline ends. In DNA, the CDR3 is TGTGCCAGCAGCCCCCAGACGGTTAACACAGATACGCAGTATTTT. Its protein is CASSPQTVNTDTQYF.

This clonotype was counted between two and nine times. The J gene is TRBJ2-3, the V gene TRBV29-1, with D unclear. Between the trimmed V and J ends, which lost 3 bases and 4 bases, there was a span of 2 bases. The germline V gene has CDR1 SQVTM and CDR2 ANQGSEA. CDR3 size: 10 residues. CDR3: CSVEADTQYF. In DNA form, the CDR3 reads TGCAGCGTTGAGGCAGATACGCAGTATTTT.

J is TRBJ2-7 and V is TRBV25-1; 8 nucleotides agree with TRBD1. In germline, CDR1 is MGHDK, CDR2 SYGVNS. This CDR3 comprises 16 residues. V lost 3 bases and J lost 5; bases outside the gene matches: 12. CDR3 sequence (DNA): TGTGCCAGCAGTGAGCCGGACAGGGTTCTCACCCACGAGCAGTACTTC. Translating it yields CASSEPDRVLTHEQYF.

This clonotype has just a few counts. V usage is TRBV5-5 and J usage is TRBJ1-1; 10 nucleotides match TRBD1. Germline CDR1 reads SGHKS; CDR2 reads YYEKEE (reference sequence). The CDR3 is 15 residues long. Unmatched junction bases numbered 8, after V lost 5 bases and J lost 4 bases. The CDR3 DNA sequence: TGTGCCAGCAGGGCAGGGACAGGGGATCGCACTGAAGCTTTCTTT. It is translated as CASRAGTGDRTEAFF.

This clonotype was observed a few times. V is TRBV29-1 and J is TRBJ1-2; possible D gene TRBD1, 5 bases. V was clipped by 4 bases and J by 8 bases, with 14 bases between them. Germline assignment: CDR1 SQVTM and CDR2 ANQGSEA. CDR3 length equals 12 residues. CDR3 nucleotides: TGCAGCGTTGTACGCGACAGTTGGGGCTACACCTTC. Amino acids: CSVVRDSWGYTF. Combining the CDR3 with reference TRBV29-1 and TRBJ1-2 gives the whole variable domain SAVISQKPSRDICQRGTSLTIQCQVDSQVTMMFWYRQQPGQSLTLIATANQGSEATYESGFVIDKFPISRPNLTFSTLTVSNMSPEDSSIYLCSVVRDSWGYTFGSGTRLTVV.

The rearrangement links TRBV7-9 to TRBJ2-7, with D possibly TRBD1 on 5 matching bases. The germline V and J ends were trimmed by 5 bases and 1 base, with 9 bases remaining between them. The CDR3 has 13 residues. From germline, CDR1 is SEHNR and CDR2 FQNEAQ (reference sequence). Here the CDR3 reads CASSRKGSYEQYF. In DNA, the CDR3 is TGTGCCAGCAGCCGAAAGGGGTCCTACGAGCAGTACTTC.

The chain combines TRBV6-6 with TRBJ2-7; no definite D call. The CDR3 sequence is 12 residues long. Germline V gives CDR1 MNHNY, CDR2 SVGAGI (reference sequence). V shed 6 bases and J shed 3 bases, with 9 bases lying between them. The CDR3 here is CASSPAHYEQYF. The DNA for the CDR3 is TGTGCCAGCAGCCCGGCCCACTACGAGCAGTACTTC.

The chain employs TRBV5-1 and TRBJ2-6, with TRBD1 matching over 8 bases. Germline CDR1 is SGHRS and CDR2 is YFSETQ. The length of the CDR3 is 18 residues. J gave up 2 bases and V 4 bases, and 11 bases lay outside the gene matches. CDR3 residues: CASSLSGTGAPGANVLTF. In DNA form, the CDR3 reads TGCGCCAGCAGCCTGTCCGGGACAGGAGCTCCTGGGGCCAACGTCCTGACTTTC.

This clonotype was picked up a small number of times. The chain combines TRBV27 with TRBJ2-5; D gene unclear. Looked up from germline, CDR1 is MNHEY and CDR2 is SMNVEV (reference sequence). Between the trimmed V and J ends, which lost 0 bases and 4 bases, there was a span of 12 bases. This CDR3 contains 15 residues. This CDR3 reads CASSLSMFPTETQYF. DNA for the CDR3: TGTGCCAGCAGTTTATCGATGTTCCCCACAGAGACCCAGTACTTC.

The V and J genes are TRBV28 and TRBJ1-5; D gene unclear. The ends were cut back, 6 bases at V and 0 bases at J, with 15 bases in the middle. The CDR3 length is 16 residues. The V gene's germline CDR1 is MDHEN and CDR2 SYDVKM. In DNA, the CDR3 is TGTGCCAGCAGCGTCCAGTTTACCCATAGCAATCAGCCCCAGCATTTT. Protein product: CASSVQFTHSNQPQHF. Complete variable domain (other parts from reference TRBV28 and TRBJ1-5): DVKVTQSSRYLVKRTGEKVFLECVQDMDHENMFWYRQDPGLGLRLIYFSYDVKMKEKGDIPEGYSVSREKKERFSLILESASTNQTSMYLCASSVQFTHSNQPQHFGDGTRLSIL.

In this sample, this clonotype turned up a few times. The gene calls are TRBV18 and TRBJ1-2; D might be TRBD1 (5 bases). The CDR3 totals 17 residues. The germline V gene encodes CDR1 KGHSH and CDR2 LQKENI. Trimming took off 3 bases at V and 2 bases at J, with 19 bases between the two ends. The CDR3 coding sequence is TGTGCCAGCTCACCGGGCACCCAGGGTTTATTGAACTATGGCTACACCTTC. This gives the protein CASSPGTQGLLNYGYTF.

This clonotype has just a few counts. The chain has TRBV19 and TRBJ1-1, with D perhaps TRBD1 (5 bases). The germline gives CDR1 LNHDA, CDR2 SQIVND (reference sequence). CDR3 length equals 14 residues. Trimming shortened V by 3 bases and J by 2 bases, and 10 bases separated the two germline ends. CDR3 region: CASSILGDNTEAFF. CDR3 coding DNA: TGTGCCAGTAGTATTTTAGGGGACAACACTGAAGCTTTCTTT.

V usage is TRBV6-5 and J usage is TRBJ1-4; TRBD1 matches 7 bases. V was pared by 2 bases and J by 7 bases, with 7 bases of the junction left unmatched. Germline CDR1 reads MNHEY; CDR2 reads SVGAGI. The CDR3 length is 15 residues. The chain's CDR3 is CASSYEGARPEKLFF. CDR3 coding DNA: TGTGCCAGCAGTTACGAGGGGGCAAGACCTGAAAAACTGTTTTTT.

This clonotype was detected a few times. The V call is TRBV14, the J call TRBJ1-3, with D uncertain. The germline gives CDR1 SGHDN, CDR2 FVKESK. The CDR3 has 16 residues. V dropped 0 bases and J dropped 2 bases, with 11 bases sitting between them. CDR3 amino acids: CASSQDNAVTGNTIYF. DNA of the CDR3: TGTGCCAGCAGCCAAGATAACGCTGTAACTGGAAACACCATATATTTT.

The rearrangement links TRBV20-1 to TRBJ2-5; D unclear. Germline CDR1 DFQATT, CDR2 SNEGSKA (reference sequence). This CDR3 is built from 11 residues. V dropped 3 bases and J dropped 5 bases, with 7 bases sitting between them. The CDR3 here is CSARRRETQYF. In nucleotides, the CDR3 is TGCAGTGCTAGGAGGCGGGAGACCCAGTACTTC.

In its sample, this clonotype was seen a few times. The chain recombines TRBV7-9 with TRBJ2-2; possible D gene TRBD1, 6 bases. The CDR3 loop spans 16 amino acids. Germline assignment: CDR1 SEHNR and CDR2 FQNEAQ (reference sequence). V gave up 5 bases and J gave up 6 bases, with 19 bases separating them. The CDR3 sequence is CASSPPGLKGAGELFF. CDR3 bases: TGTGCCAGCAGCCCCCCGGGCCTGAAGGGGGCCGGGGAGCTGTTTTTT.

This clonotype was observed a few times. CDR3: CSGRRPGGEQYF. CDR3 nucleotides: TGCAGCGGACGCCGACCCGGGGGCGAGCAGTACTTC. The rearrangement joins TRBV29-1 to TRBJ2-7, with a tentative D call TRBD2 (6 bases). Germline values: CDR1 SQVTM, CDR2 ANQGSEA. Trimming removed 7 bases from V and 6 bases from J, with 16 bases in between. The CDR3 length is 12 residues.

This chain joins TRBV15 and TRBJ1-5; D is ambiguous. This CDR3 comprises 14 residues. Germline-derived CDR1 and CDR2 are LNHNV and YYDKDF (reference sequence). The V and J ends lost 3 bases and 6 bases respectively, with 12 bases between them. In nucleotides, the CDR3 is TGTGCCACCAGCAGTGTTCTTAGTGGTCAGCCCCAGCATTTT. It yields the protein CATSSVLSGQPQHF.